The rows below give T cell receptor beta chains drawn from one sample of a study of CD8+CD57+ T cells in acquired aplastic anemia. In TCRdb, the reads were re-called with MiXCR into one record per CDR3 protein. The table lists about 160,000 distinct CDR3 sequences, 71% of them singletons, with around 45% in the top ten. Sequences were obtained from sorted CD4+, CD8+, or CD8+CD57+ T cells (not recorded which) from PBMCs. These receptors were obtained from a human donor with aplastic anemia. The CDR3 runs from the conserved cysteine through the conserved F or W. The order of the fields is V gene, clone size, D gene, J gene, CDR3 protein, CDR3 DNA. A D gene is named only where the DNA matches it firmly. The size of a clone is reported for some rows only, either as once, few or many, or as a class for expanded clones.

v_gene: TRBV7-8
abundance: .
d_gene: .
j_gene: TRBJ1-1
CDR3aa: CASSIDSLMNTEAFF
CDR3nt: TGTGCCAGCAGCATTGACAGTTTAATGAACACTGAAGCCTTCTTT

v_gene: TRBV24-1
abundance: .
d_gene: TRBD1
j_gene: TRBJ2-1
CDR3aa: CGTSDSGTDTYNEQFF
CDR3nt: TGTGGCACCAGTGATTCCGGGACAGACACCTACAATGAGCAGTTCTTC

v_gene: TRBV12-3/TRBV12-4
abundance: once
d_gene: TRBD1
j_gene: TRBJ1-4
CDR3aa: CASSSPTGKGHEKLFF
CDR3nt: TGTGCCAGCAGTTCCCCGACAGGGAAGGGGCATGAAAAACTGTTTTTT

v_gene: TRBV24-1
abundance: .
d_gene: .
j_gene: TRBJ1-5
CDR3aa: CATSEAGGQPQHF
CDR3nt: TGTGCCACCAGTGAGGCCGGTGGACAGCCCCAGCATTTT

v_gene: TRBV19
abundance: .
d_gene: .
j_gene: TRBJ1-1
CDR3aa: CASSIGVRGGTEAFF
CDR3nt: TGTGCCAGTAGTATCGGAGTGAGGGGTGGGACTGAAGCTTTCTTT

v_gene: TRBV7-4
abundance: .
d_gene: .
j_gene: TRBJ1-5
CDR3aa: CASSLATAWRQPQHF
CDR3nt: TGTGCCAGCAGCTTAGCCACAGCGTGGCGGCAGCCCCAGCATTTT

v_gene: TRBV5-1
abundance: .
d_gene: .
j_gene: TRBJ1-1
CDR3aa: CASRNSLSMNTEAFF
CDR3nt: TGCGCCAGCAGAAACAGCCTCTCCATGAACACTGAAGCTTTCTTT

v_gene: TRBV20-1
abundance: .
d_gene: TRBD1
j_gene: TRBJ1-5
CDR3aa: CSASRVSGGTQPQHF
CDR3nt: TGCAGTGCTAGTCGGGTGTCAGGGGGTACTCAGCCCCAGCATTTT

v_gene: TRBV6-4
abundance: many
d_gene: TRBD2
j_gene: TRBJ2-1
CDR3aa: CASSDSTSGNNEQFF
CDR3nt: TGTGCCAGCAGTGACTCAACTAGCGGGAACAATGAGCAGTTCTTC

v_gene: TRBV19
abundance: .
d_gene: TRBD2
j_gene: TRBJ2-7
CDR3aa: CASSIELPLTSGSSEQYF
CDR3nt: TGTGCCAGTAGTATAGAACTTCCGTTAACTAGCGGGAGCAGCGAGCAGTACTTC

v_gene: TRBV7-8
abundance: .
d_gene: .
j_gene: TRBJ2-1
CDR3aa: CASSLVPREQFF
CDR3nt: TGTGCCAGCAGCTTAGTCCCCCGTGAGCAGTTCTTC